This record covers a single TCR beta chain. Antigen: not known. cDNA prepared by RNA extraction and subsequent reverse transcription served as the template for sequencing. Sequencing used immunoSEQ multiplex PCR; TCRdb keeps in-frame clones, though not all of them. The sample lists 95,000 to 120,000 clones, roughly 56% occurring once. This specimen comes from a study of CD8+ T cells in alopecia areata. Study details: Among treated patients, oral tofacitinib was administered at 5 to 10 mg twice daily.

General study points: Expanded CD8+ clones among the top 100, and scalp clonality, were significantly decreased by tofacitinib.

The CDR3 covers 13 residues. Germline assignment: CDR1 SQVTM and CDR2 ANQGSEA. The junction had 6 bases not matched to a gene; V was cut back by 1 base and J by 9 bases. As to treatment: oral pan-JAK inhibitor, 5-10 mg twice daily. The V call is TRBV29-1, the J call TRBJ2-1; 7 bases are a match to TRBD1. The specimen comprised CD4+ T cells sorted from blood, sampled at week 24, from a patient treated with tofacitinib. The origin of this receptor is a human donor with alopecia areata. CDR3 region: CSVEGQGLREQFF. The CDR3 DNA reads as TGCAGCGTTGAAGGACAGGGTCTCCGTGAGCAGTTCTTC.